This passage covers 18 T cell receptor beta chains from one sample sequenced in a study of blood T cell repertoires in COVID-19. Some clones are missing from TCRdb's copy, which holds only in-frame ones; the method was immunoSEQ multiplex PCR. This sample yields around 160,000 clones, of which roughly 81% are seen a single time; roughly 8% belongs to the top ten. The sample was peripheral blood. The source is a human donor with acute or convalescent COVID-19. The donor label of this sample is uncertain.

This chain connects TRBV27 to TRBJ2-7; a possible D gene is TRBD2 (6 bases). CDR3 size: 15 residues. The V end was cut by 3 bases, the J end by 5 bases, with 17 bases between. The germline V gene has CDR1 MNHEY and CDR2 SMNVEV (reference sequence). The CDR3 nucleotides read TGTGCCAGCAGTTTCGCGATCGGAGGGAAGAACGAGCAGTACTTC. Its translation is CASSFAIGGKNEQYF.

This clone was seen only a few times. One junction end does not reproduce the germline sequence, and a read error may be involved. V is TRBV7-7 and J is TRBJ1-1; maybe TRBD1 (5 bases). Germline V lookup: CDR1 SSHAT, CDR2 FNYEAQ (reference sequence). This CDR3 contains 15 residues. CDR3 sequence reads: CASSPMGGAGTEAFF. The DNA of the CDR3 is TGTGCTAGCAGCCCTATGGGCGGGGCGGGCACTGAAGCTTTCTTT.

This chain uses TRBV5-4 with TRBJ1-2, with TRBD1 matching 11 bases. The CDR3 runs 15 residues. Germline assignment: CDR1 SGHNT and CDR2 YYREEE (reference sequence). The V gene end was trimmed by 4 bases and the J gene end by 6 bases; junction bases not matched to a gene: 8. In nucleotides, the CDR3 is TGTGCCAGCAGCGAGGGACAGGGGGGCCTGGATGGCTACACCTTC. It specifies CASSEGQGGLDGYTF. Looking up the rest from reference TRBV5-4 and TRBJ1-2 gives the full variable domain: ETGVTQSPTHLIKTRGQQVTLRCSSQSGHNTVSWYQQALGQGPQFIFQYYREEENGRGNFPPRFSGLQFPNYSSELNVNALELDDSALYLCASSEGQGGLDGYTFGSGTRLTVV.

The rearrangement joins TRBV5-1 to TRBJ2-7, with a weak D call TRBD1 (6 bases). The V gene's germline CDR1 is SGHRS and CDR2 YFSETQ. V dropped 8 bases and J dropped 3 bases, with 12 bases sitting between them. The CDR3 has 12 residues. In DNA form, the CDR3 reads TGCGCCAGTCGGACAGATAACTACGAGCAGTACTTC. Its translation: CASRTDNYEQYF. The whole variable domain, filled in from reference TRBV5-1 and TRBJ2-7, reads KAGVTQTPRYLIKTRGQQVTLSCSPISGHRSVSWYQQTPGQGLQFLFEYFSETQRNKGNFPGRFSGRQFSNSRSEMNVSTLELGDSALYLCASRTDNYEQYFGPGTRLTVT.

CDR3 in amino acids: CASSPFGQGGSYEQYF. The CDR3, as DNA: TGTGCCAGCAGCCCCTTTGGACAGGGTGGCTCCTACGAGCAGTACTTC. This chain connects TRBV9 to TRBJ2-7; 8 nucleotides agree with TRBD1. The CDR3 is made up of 16 amino acids. V trimming: 4 bases; J trimming: 0 bases; junction bases outside the gene matches: 9. Germline V gives CDR1 SGDLS, CDR2 YYNGEE.

The chain links TRBV5-6 to TRBJ1-2; TRBD1 matches 8 bases. Losses at the gene ends were 0 bases for V and 5 bases for J; bases not matched to a gene: 6. The CDR3 contains 15 residues. The germline CDR1 and CDR2 sequences are SGHDT and YYEEEE. CDR3 amino acids: CASSLDPGGAYGYTF. The CDR3 DNA follows: TGTGCCAGCAGCTTGGATCCAGGGGGCGCTTATGGCTACACCTTC.

This clone was counted many times. The chain is built from TRBV19 and TRBJ1-5; 8 positions agree with TRBD1. CDR1 is LNHDA, CDR2 SQIVND, per germline (reference sequence). This CDR3 has 16 residues. The ends lost 7 bases at V and 4 bases at J; junction bases unmatched: 12. This chain's CDR3 is CASTRETGVRNQPQHF. The CDR3 bases are TGTGCCAGTACAAGGGAGACAGGGGTAAGGAATCAGCCCCAGCATTTT. Based on the CDR3 plus reference TRBV19 and TRBJ1-5, the full variable domain is DGGITQSPKYLFRKEGQNVTLSCEQNLNHDAMYWYRQDPGQGLRLIYYSQIVNDFQKGDIAEGYSVSREKKESFPLTVTSAQKNPTAFYLCASTRETGVRNQPQHFGDGTRLSIL.

The rearrangement joins TRBV5-8 to TRBJ2-1, with TRBD1 identical over 10 bases. The CDR3 has 15 residues. Per the germline V gene, CDR1 is SGHTS and CDR2 is YDEGEE. V gave up 4 bases and J gave up 6 bases; unmatched junction bases: 7. CDR3 coding DNA: TGTGCCAGCAGCGTCGACAGGGGGCCCGGCAATGAGCAGTTCTTC. Encoded protein: CASSVDRGPGNEQFF.

The chain couples TRBV7-2 to TRBJ1-6, with D maybe TRBD1 (5 bases). Germline V gene data show CDR1 as SGHTA and CDR2 as FQGNSA. V was trimmed by 0 bases and J by 9 bases, leaving 9 bases between them. CDR3 size: 14 residues. The CDR3 region is CASSLADSSSPLHF. The CDR3 DNA reads TGTGCCAGCAGCTTAGCAGACAGTAGTTCACCCCTCCACTTT.

The rearrangement uses TRBV5-4 and TRBJ1-6; a possible D gene is TRBD1 (5 bases). With 3 bases removed from V and 7 bases from J, the gap between germline ends came to 14 bases. CDR3 length equals 15 residues. Germline V lookup: CDR1 SGHNT, CDR2 YYREEE (reference sequence). CDR3 in amino acids: CASSSGGVPNSPLHF. In DNA, the CDR3 is TGTGCCAGCAGCTCTGGGGGGGTTCCCAATTCACCCCTCCACTTT.

CDR3 coding DNA: TGTGCCAGCAGGTTACAGGGAGCCGGGGCCAACGTCCTGACTTTC. This encodes CASRLQGAGANVLTF. This chain joins TRBV5-4 and TRBJ2-6; D is perhaps TRBD1 (6 bases). The CDR3 loop spans 15 amino acids. Looked up from germline, CDR1 is SGHNT and CDR2 is YYREEE (reference sequence). V was pared by 5 bases and J by 4 bases, with 13 bases between.

The chain joins TRBV12-3 or TRBV12-4 to TRBJ2-3; a possible D gene is TRBD1 (5 bases). This CDR3 comprises 13 residues. The V gene lost 1 base and the J gene lost 6 bases, with 8 bases spanning the gap. CDR3 coding DNA: TGTGCCAGCAGTTTAGTTGGGGCTGATACGCAGTATTTT. Its protein is CASSLVGADTQYF.

This rearrangement joins TRBV5-4 to TRBJ1-1, with TRBD1 as a possible D gene (5 bases). CDR1 SGHNT and CDR2 YYREEE come from the germline V gene (reference sequence). This CDR3 region has 13 residues. The V gene lost 0 bases and the J gene lost 4 bases, with 7 bases spanning the gap. The CDR3, as DNA: TGTGCCAGCAGCTTGGGACAGTTCACTGAAGCTTTCTTT. This codes for CASSLGQFTEAFF.

This chain joins TRBV19 and TRBJ1-5; 7 bases line up with TRBD1. The CDR3 totals 14 residues. V was pared by 7 bases and J by 3 bases, with 6 bases of the junction left unmatched. Germline loops: CDR1 LNHDA, CDR2 SQIVND (reference sequence). This chain's CDR3 is CASTPTGNNQPQHF. CDR3 nucleotide sequence: TGTGCCAGTACCCCGACAGGGAACAATCAGCCCCAGCATTTT.

The V call is TRBV19, the J call TRBJ2-2; D possibly corresponds to TRBD1 (5 bases). V was shortened by 11 bases and J by 0 bases, with 13 bases between the two germline ends. Germline V CDR1 and CDR2: LNHDA, SQIVND (reference sequence). CDR3 size: 14 residues. CDR3 sequence: CAARQSANTGELFF. The DNA for the CDR3 is TGTGCCGCCAGACAGAGCGCGAACACCGGGGAGCTGTTTTTT. Looking up the rest from reference TRBV19 and TRBJ2-2 gives the full variable domain: DGGITQSPKYLFRKEGQNVTLSCEQNLNHDAMYWYRQDPGQGLRLIYYSQIVNDFQKGDIAEGYSVSREKKESFPLTVTSAQKNPTAFYLCAARQSANTGELFFGEGSRLTVL.

The chain links TRBV10-3 to TRBJ1-4; TRBD1 is a possible D gene (5 bases). The germline CDR1 and CDR2 sequences are ENHRY and SYGVKD. The CDR3 is made up of 12 amino acids. The V and J ends lost 6 bases and 8 bases respectively, with 10 bases between them. This chain's CDR3 is CAIRGAAEKLFF. In DNA, the CDR3 is TGTGCCATCAGAGGGGCGGCAGAAAAACTGTTTTTT.

The gene calls are TRBV7-9 and TRBJ1-2; D might be TRBD1 (6 bases). This CDR3 comprises 13 residues. Germline V gene sequence: CDR1 SEHNR, CDR2 FQNEAQ (reference sequence). V was cut by 3 bases and J by 7 bases, with 12 bases left in between. The CDR3 nucleotides read TGTGCCAGCAGCTTTATCACAGGGTTTGGCTACACCTTC. Protein: CASSFITGFGYTF.

The rearrangement joins TRBV29-1 to TRBJ2-1; 8 bases are a match to TRBD2. Trimming removed 7 bases from V and 0 bases from J; junction bases left unmatched: 5. Germline loops: CDR1 SQVTM, CDR2 ANQGSEA. There are 14 residues in the CDR3. Here the CDR3 reads CSGSGTSSYNEQFF. The CDR3 DNA reads TGCAGCGGTTCCGGGACTAGCTCCTACAATGAGCAGTTCTTC.